The following is a T cell receptor (beta chain) sequence with its context. What it binds is unknown. The read finishes 3 residues shy of the CDR3 end, and the germline J gene is used to complete it. Using immunoSEQ multiplex PCR, the repertoire was profiled, and TCRdb retains in-frame clones only, with some absent. Sampling found under 40,000 clones, none seen once. These data belong to a study of T cell clonality in common variable immunodeficiency. Study outcomes and limitations: Reportedly, TCR beta sequences from common variable immunodeficiency showed fewer deletions and N-nucleotide insertions.

Germline V gene lookup returns CDR1 DFQATT and CDR2 SNEGSKA (reference sequence). Germline trimming cut 2 bases from V and 2 bases from J; bases unmatched to any gene: 11. The CDR3 loop spans 16 amino acids. CVID subjects were 15 or so female and 29 male, aged roughly 8 to 65. Blood samples were heparinized, about 4.5 to 8.5 ml per donor. This TCR came from a human donor with common variable immunodeficiency. Sequenced input: peripheral blood mononuclear cells. V and J are TRBV20-1 and TRBJ2-7, with 8 bases lining up with TRBD2. The CDR3 DNA, read in part, is TGCAGTGCTAGACGATATTCGGGGGGGGAGGCCTACGAG. It yields the protein CSARRYSGGEAYE. The full CDR3 sequence reads CSARRYSGGEAYEQYF.